The present T cell receptor (beta chain) was sequenced within a study of blood T cell repertoires in COVID-19. Looking at the study overall: PBMCs, B-cell-depleted T cells, or T cells were the source of the cDNA or gDNA that made up the material.

The CDR3 spans 14 residues. Germline V gene sequence: CDR1 KGHSH, CDR2 LQKENI. Trimming removed 6 bases from V and 7 bases from J, with 13 bases in between. In its sample, this clone was seen a few times. Only in-frame clones appear in the TCRdb table, and some are missing; sequencing was by immunoSEQ multiplex PCR. The sample contains 100,000 to 150,000 clones, less than 90% of which appear only once. Material for sequencing was PBMCs or T cells enriched from blood (not recorded which). The TCR comes from a woman between 50 and 59 years old who had recovered from COVID-19. The chain is built from TRBV18 and TRBJ1-6; D is perhaps TRBD1 (6 bases). CDR3 loop: CASSLGQRNSPLHF. CDR3 bases: TGTGCCAGCTCCCTTGGACAGCGAAATTCACCCCTCCACTTT.